The 14 T cell receptor beta chains below were found in one sample sequenced in a study of blood T cell repertoires in COVID-19. TCRdb's copy holds only in-frame clones and misses some; the assay was immunoSEQ multiplex PCR. The sample carries around 66,000 clones, around 77% recorded once. Source material: peripheral blood. The receptors shown here come from a human donor in a cohort sampled during active COVID-19.

The chain recombines TRBV28 with TRBJ1-4, with D tentatively TRBD1 (6 bases). Trimming removed 2 bases from V and 7 bases from J, with 11 bases in between. This CDR3 region has 14 residues. The germline gives CDR1 MDHEN, CDR2 SYDVKM. In DNA form, the CDR3 reads TGTGCCAGCAGTTTACACAGGGTGTCTGAAAAACTGTTTTTT. It encodes CASSLHRVSEKLFF.

The rearrangement joins TRBV5-4 to TRBJ2-2; TRBD1 matches 7 bases. Germline CDR1 and CDR2: SGHNT and YYREEE (reference sequence). V dropped 0 bases and J dropped 7; count of bases not matched to a gene: 3. This CDR3 comprises 14 residues. The CDR3 sequence is CASSLEQGNGELFF. The CDR3 DNA sequence: TGTGCCAGCAGCTTGGAACAGGGGAACGGGGAGCTGTTTTTT.

The CDR3 nucleotides read TGTGCCAGCAGTGAGACTGGGGGGACAGATACGCAGTATTTT. This translates into CASSETGGTDTQYF. The chain joins TRBV6-1 to TRBJ2-3; tentative D call: TRBD2 (6 bases). The CDR3 has 14 residues. V was shortened by 3 bases and J by 3 bases, with 10 bases between the two germline ends. Germline CDR1 MNHNS, CDR2 SASEGT.

This clone was observed many times. The chain carries TRBV5-4 and TRBJ1-1, with D unclear. CDR1 and CDR2 (germline): SGHNT, YYREEE (reference sequence). V was trimmed by 0 bases and J by 1 base, leaving 10 bases between them. This CDR3 is 15 amino acids long. CDR3 loop: CASSLGFGGNTEAFF. The CDR3 DNA follows: TGTGCCAGCAGCTTGGGGTTTGGAGGGAACACTGAAGCTTTCTTT.

The CDR3 reads CASSSTGTDEKLFF. The DNA of the CDR3 is TGTGCCAGCAGCTCGACAGGAACCGATGAAAAACTGTTTTTT. This sequence joins TRBV7-9 and TRBJ1-4; weak D call: TRBD1 (6 bases). There are 14 residues in the CDR3. Germline-derived CDR1 and CDR2 are SEHNR and FQNEAQ (reference sequence). V gave up 4 bases and J gave up 6 bases, with 12 bases separating them. Supplemented by reference TRBV7-9 and TRBJ1-4, the full variable domain reads DTGVSQNPRHKITKRGQNVTFRCDPISEHNRLYWYRQTLGQGPEFLTYFQNEAQLEKSRLLSDRFSAERPKGSFSTLEIQRTEQGDSAMYLCASSSTGTDEKLFFGSGTQLSVL.

The genes are TRBV28 and TRBJ1-3, with a weak D call TRBD1 (5 bases). V gave up 6 bases and J gave up 1 base, with 10 bases separating them. The CDR3 consists of 14 residues. The germline gives CDR1 MDHEN, CDR2 SYDVKM. The CDR3 DNA is TGTGCCAGCAGGACAGTTCTTTCTGGAAACACCATATATTTT. As protein: CASRTVLSGNTIYF.

The rearrangement joins TRBV28 to TRBJ1-2; D uncertain. Per the germline V gene, CDR1 is MDHEN and CDR2 is SYDVKM. CDR3 length equals 14 residues. Trimming left V 3 bases short and J 0 bases short, with 8 bases between. CDR3 nucleotides: TGTGCCAGCAGTTTCTCCAGGCCTAACTATGGCTACACCTTC. This codes for CASSFSRPNYGYTF.

The chain links TRBV15 to TRBJ2-2; TRBD1 might be the D (5 bases). CDR3 length: 15 amino acids. V was pared by 1 base and J by 6 bases, with 12 bases between. Germline CDR1 is LNHNV and CDR2 is YYDKDF (reference sequence). CDR3 amino acids: CATSRGRALAGELFF. The CDR3 DNA follows: TGTGCCACCAGCAGAGGCAGGGCCCTGGCCGGGGAGCTGTTTTTT.

V is TRBV19 and J is TRBJ1-2; 8 bases match TRBD1. J was trimmed by 1 base and V by 1 base; bases with no gene match: 8. CDR1 and CDR2 (germline): LNHDA, SQIVND (reference sequence). The CDR3 consists of 17 residues. CDR3 residues: CASSIAGQGANNYGYTF. Written as DNA, the CDR3 is TGTGCCAGTAGTATAGCCGGACAGGGAGCGAATAACTATGGCTACACCTTC.

This CDR3 reads CASSLLADYNEQFF. The CDR3 coding sequence is TGTGCCAGCAGCTTACTAGCGGACTACAATGAGCAGTTCTTC. J is TRBJ2-1 and V is TRBV11-2, with 7 bases matching TRBD2. CDR3 length: 14 amino acids. The V segment lost 2 bases and the J segment 3 bases; nucleotides outside the gene matches: 1. Germline V gives CDR1 SGHAT, CDR2 FQNNGV.

On this clone: Germline is not matched at one junction end, which may reflect a read error. The V call is TRBV20-1, the J call TRBJ1-1; D gene unclear. The CDR3 is 10 residues long. The germline V gene encodes CDR1 DFQATT and CDR2 SNEGSKA (reference sequence). DNA for the CDR3: TGCAGTGCTAGCAACATTGAAGCTTTCTTT. This sequence encodes CSASNIEAFF.

The genes are TRBV28 and TRBJ1-2; D is unclear. Trimming removed 6 bases at V and 5 bases at J, with 10 bases between. CDR1 MDHEN and CDR2 SYDVKM come from the germline V gene. The CDR3 runs 12 residues. CDR3 nucleotide sequence: TGTGCCAGCAGCTCCCCCCTATATGGCTACACCTTC. Its translation is CASSSPLYGYTF.

The V gene is TRBV7-8, the J gene TRBJ2-3, with 11 bases that match TRBD1. The length of the CDR3 is 15 residues. Germline V gene data show CDR1 as SGHVS and CDR2 as FQNEAQ. V dropped 5 bases and J dropped 5; count of bases not matched to a gene: 6. CDR3 protein: CASSAGQGARDTQYF. The CDR3 nucleotides read TGTGCCAGCAGCGCTGGACAGGGGGCGCGAGATACGCAGTATTTT.

The J gene is TRBJ2-7, the V gene TRBV3-1 (or the pseudogene TRBV3-2); D remains unclear. This CDR3 spans 13 amino acids. Trimming removed 4 bases from V and 5 bases from J, with 12 bases in between. Germline CDR1 LGHDT, CDR2 YNNKEL (reference sequence). The CDR3: CASSRSDIHEQYF. DNA for the CDR3: TGTGCCAGCAGCCGCTCCGACATCCACGAGCAGTACTTC.